The entry that follows covers one TCR beta chain sequence. Its recognized antigen is unknown. The input lacks base qualities; no much larger clone sits a single base away. This entry comes from a study of blood T cell repertoires in COVID-19 (TCRdb year 2020). Looking at the study overall: The collaborator samples originated in the United States, Italy and Spain and spanned the acute and convalescent phases of COVID-19. The prospective study material was composed of cDNA or gDNA derived from T cells, B-cell-depleted T cells, or PBMCs. The dataset comprised deeply sampled blood TCRbeta repertoires from subjects exposed to, actively infected with, or recovered from COVID-19. The repertoires were released in a freely available public database intended as a resource for research on the immune response to SARS-CoV-2. The samples were drawn from two sources: the first 160 participants of the ongoing ImmuneRACE study, and over 1,000 subjects contributed by 6 global collaborators. A de-identified subject ID, COVID-19 status, age in years and sex were almost always included in the sample metadata. Where available, HLA class I and class II types were obtained from metadata supplied by the sample provider rather than from assay-based typing.

The germline V gene provides CDR1 KGHSH and CDR2 LQKENI. The CDR3, from cysteine to phenylalanine, totals 15 residues. Only the CDR3 region is kept as DNA, spanning 45 bases read in frame from base 1. V lost 3 bases and J lost 6 bases, and the count of bases not matched to a germline gene is 6. The collaborating institutions used their own protocols to collect whole blood in K2EDTA tubes. For TCRbeta analysis, collaborators shipped samples in one of three forms: frozen whole blood, isolated PBMCs, or DNA extracted from either of those sample types. Overall results and qualifications from the work: How much clinical and demographic metadata was included differed by source and by participant, and the metadata was provided uncurated.

TCRbeta CDR3 regions were amplified from genomic DNA by means of the immunoSEQ Assay, a bias-controlled multiplex PCR. From the authors' description of their analysis: Nucleated cell counts per sample were estimated from amplification of reference gene primers within the assay. To quantify the absolute abundance of each unique TCRbeta CDR3 rearrangement, sequence reads were collapsed and filtered. For each sample, productive Simpson clonality was calculated as the square root of Simpson's diversity index over productive rearrangements. The clones in this table, taken by TCRdb from immuneACCESS, are in-frame only. Not every clone is retained; where verified, under half of the shortfall comes from an unresolved V gene, and the cause of the rest is unknown. V and J calls and clone size are as listed in that table; D and trimming were resolved from the DNA. The sample table records roughly 700,000 clones; approximately 90% of these occur just once. Clones ranked in the top ten supply approximately 0.25% of the sample.

The chain is assembled from TRBV18 and TRBJ2-1; 9 central bases correspond to TRBD1. This sequence originates from a woman aged 18 to 35 with acute or convalescent COVID-19. The sequenced sample was peripheral blood. The DNA is as follows: TGTGCCAGCTCACCCTTAGGACAGGGGTCCAATGAGCAGTTCTTC. This codes for CASSPLGQGSNEQFF.